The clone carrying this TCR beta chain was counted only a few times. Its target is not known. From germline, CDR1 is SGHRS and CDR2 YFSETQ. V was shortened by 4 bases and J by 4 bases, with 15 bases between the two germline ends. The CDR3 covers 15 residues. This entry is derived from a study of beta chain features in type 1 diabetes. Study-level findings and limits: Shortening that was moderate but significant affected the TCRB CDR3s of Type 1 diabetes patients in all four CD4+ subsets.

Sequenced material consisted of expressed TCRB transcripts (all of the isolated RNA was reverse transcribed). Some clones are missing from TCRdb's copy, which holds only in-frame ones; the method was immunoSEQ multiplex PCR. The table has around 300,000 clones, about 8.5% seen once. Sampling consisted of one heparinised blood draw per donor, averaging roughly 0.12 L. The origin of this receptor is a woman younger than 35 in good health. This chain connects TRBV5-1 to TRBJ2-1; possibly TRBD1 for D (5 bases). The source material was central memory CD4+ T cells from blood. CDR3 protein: CASSRASTEYNEQFF. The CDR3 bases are TGCGCCAGCAGCCGAGCCTCGACAGAATACAATGAGCAGTTCTTC.